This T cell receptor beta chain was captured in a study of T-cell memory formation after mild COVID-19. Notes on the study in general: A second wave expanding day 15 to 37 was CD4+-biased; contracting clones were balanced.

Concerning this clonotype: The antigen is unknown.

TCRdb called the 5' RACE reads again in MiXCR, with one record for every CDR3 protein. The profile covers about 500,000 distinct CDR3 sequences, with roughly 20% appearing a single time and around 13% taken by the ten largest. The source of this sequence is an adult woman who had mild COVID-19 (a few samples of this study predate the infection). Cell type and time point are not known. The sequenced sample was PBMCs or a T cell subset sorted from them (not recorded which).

CDR3 amino acids: CASSADRGLNEQFF. CDR3 nucleotides: TGTGCCAGCAGTGCCGACAGGGGGCTGAATGAGCAGTTCTTC. This chain joins TRBV6-5 and TRBJ2-1, with 10 bases identical to TRBD1. In germline, CDR1 is MNHEY, CDR2 SVGAGI. The CDR3 has 14 residues. J lost 7 bases, V lost 5 bases, and 5 bases had no gene match.